The 9 T cell receptor beta chains presented below share a single source sample, sequenced in a study of T-cell reconstitution after alpha-beta-depleted transplantation in children. Library preparation (for TCRbeta) was performed with unique molecular identifiers. TCRdb itself ran the PCR reads through MiXCR, one entry per CDR3 protein. The table shows around 670,000 distinct CDR3 sequences, with around 14% occurring only once. The sequenced sample was PBMCs, obtained before TCRalphabeta/CD19-depleted stem cell transplant. These receptors were taken from a girl aged 2 to 9 with congenital amegakaryocytic thrombocytopenia, due to receive a stem cell transplant.

The chain employs TRBV15 and TRBJ2-7; 7 bases are shared with TRBD1. Germline values: CDR1 LNHNV, CDR2 YYDKDF (reference sequence). The CDR3 loop spans 19 amino acids. The J segment lost 3 bases and the V segment lost 0 bases, leaving 17 bases of the junction unmatched. CDR3 in amino acids: CATSRDRSKIDRAGYEQYF. Written as DNA, the CDR3 is TGTGCCACCAGCAGAGATCGCTCCAAAATCGACAGGGCAGGCTACGAGCAGTACTTC.

This clonotype was counted many times. V is TRBV4-1 and J is TRBJ1-2; unclear D gene. The ends were cut back, 2 bases at V and 3 bases at J, with 13 bases in the middle. CDR1 is MGHRA, CDR2 YSYEKL, per germline. The CDR3 spans 15 residues. CDR3 protein: CASSQRHVSDYGYTF. DNA for the CDR3: TGCGCCAGCAGCCAAAGACACGTCTCCGACTATGGCTACACCTTC.

This chain connects TRBV20-1 to TRBJ2-5, with D unclear. Looked up from germline, CDR1 is DFQATT and CDR2 is SNEGSKA (reference sequence). The length of the CDR3 is 12 residues. V lost 6 bases and J lost 1, with 9 bases in between. The CDR3 sequence is CSAPPIQETQYF. The CDR3 bases are TGCAGTGCCCCCCCCATCCAAGAGACCCAGTACTTC.

The chain links TRBV20-1 to TRBJ2-5; TRBD2 matches at 7 bases. Per the germline V gene, CDR1 is DFQATT and CDR2 is SNEGSKA (reference sequence). The CDR3 is 14 residues long. V gave up 0 bases and J gave up 5 bases; unmatched junction bases: 6. The CDR3 region is CSARDSREWETQYF. CDR3 sequence (DNA): TGCAGTGCTAGAGACTCGCGGGAGTGGGAGACCCAGTACTTC.

This clonotype was observed a few times. The CDR3 coding sequence is TGCAGTGCCAGGAGCGGACTGAGCTCCTACAATGAGCAGTTCTTC. Translated: CSARSGLSSYNEQFF. The chain links TRBV20-1 to TRBJ2-1; possible D gene TRBD2, 5 bases. The CDR3 covers 15 residues. CDR1 DFQATT and CDR2 SNEGSKA come from the germline V gene (reference sequence). Trimming took off 6 bases at V and 0 bases at J, with 15 bases between the two ends.

Of note for this clonotype: A much more abundant neighbour one base away suggests this may be a read error. The V call is TRBV20-1, the J call TRBJ2-5, with D possibly being TRBD2 (5 bases). The V gene's germline CDR1 is DFQATT and CDR2 SNEGSKA (reference sequence). The CDR3 runs 12 residues. The CDR3 region is CSASRQRETQSF. CDR3 bases: TGCAGTGCTAGCCGCCAAAGGGAGACCCAGTCCTTC.

J is TRBJ2-5 and V is TRBV5-1; tentatively, D is TRBD1 (6 bases). CDR1 and CDR2 (germline): SGHRS, YFSETQ. This CDR3 region has 13 residues. V lost 3 bases and J 7 bases, leaving 13 bases between the germline ends. The CDR3 region is CASSSTGYGTQYF. In DNA form, the CDR3 reads TGCGCCAGCAGCTCGACAGGCTATGGGACCCAGTACTTC.

The rearrangement joins TRBV7-6 to TRBJ2-4, with a tentative D call TRBD1 (7 bases). Germline CDR1 is SGHVS and CDR2 is FNYEAQ. CDR3 length: 15 amino acids. V lost 4 bases, J lost 8 bases, and 18 bases lay in between. CDR3: CASSSEPGGLDIQYF. The CDR3 DNA reads TGTGCCAGCAGCTCCGAACCAGGGGGGCTGGACATTCAGTACTTC. Supplemented by reference TRBV7-6 and TRBJ2-4, the full variable domain reads GAGVSQSPRYKVTKRGQDVALRCDPISGHVSLYWYRQALGQGPEFLTYFNYEAQQDKSGLPNDRFSAERPEGSISTLTIQRTEQRDSAMYRCASSSEPGGLDIQYFGAGTRLSVL.

The J gene is TRBJ2-1, the V gene TRBV5-1; possible D gene TRBD2, 5 bases. This CDR3 has 14 residues. The ends were cut back, 4 bases at V and 3 bases at J, with 11 bases in the middle. Looked up from germline, CDR1 is SGHRS and CDR2 is YFSETQ. This CDR3 is CASSQAVYYNEQFF. The DNA for the CDR3 is TGCGCCAGCAGCCAAGCGGTTTACTACAATGAGCAGTTCTTC.